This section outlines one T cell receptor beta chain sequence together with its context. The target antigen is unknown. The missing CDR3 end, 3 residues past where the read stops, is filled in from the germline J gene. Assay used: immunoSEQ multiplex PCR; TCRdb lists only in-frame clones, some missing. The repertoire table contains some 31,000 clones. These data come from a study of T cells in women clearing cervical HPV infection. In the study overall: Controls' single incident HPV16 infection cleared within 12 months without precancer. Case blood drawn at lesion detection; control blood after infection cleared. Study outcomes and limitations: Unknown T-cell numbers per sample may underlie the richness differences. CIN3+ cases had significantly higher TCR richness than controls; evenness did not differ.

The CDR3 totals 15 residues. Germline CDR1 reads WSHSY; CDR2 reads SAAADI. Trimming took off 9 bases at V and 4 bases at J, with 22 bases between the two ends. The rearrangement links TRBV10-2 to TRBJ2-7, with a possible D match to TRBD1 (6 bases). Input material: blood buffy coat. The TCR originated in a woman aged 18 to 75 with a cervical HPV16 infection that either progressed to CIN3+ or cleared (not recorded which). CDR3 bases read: TGCGCCAGTAGAGTACTCCGGGACACACAATACGAG. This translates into CASRVLRDTQYE. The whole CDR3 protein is CASRVLRDTQYEQYF.